The TCR beta chain described here comes from a study of T cells in Graves' hyperthyroidism and ophthalmopathy. Study-wide points: A model built on 13 V-J features separated ophthalmopathy from stable hyperthyroidism.

With respect to this clonotype: Its specificity is unknown.

Unmatched junction bases numbered 12, after V lost 0 bases and J lost 8 bases. CDR3 length: 16 residues. CDR1 is DFQATT and CDR2 is SNEGSKA in the germline V gene (reference sequence). Template material for amplifying TCR beta CDR3 regions consisted of RNA transcripts. The HTBI primer set served for first-round RT-PCR of the TCR CDR3. TCRdb analysed the multiplex PCR reads with MiXCR anew, one entry per CDR3 protein. The sample lists about 340,000 distinct CDR3 sequences, around a sixth occurring once. Sequenced material: blood. This clonotype was sampled from a woman aged 45-65 years with Graves' hyperthyroidism. This rearrangement joins TRBV20-1 to TRBJ2-2, with 7 bases matching TRBD1. CDR3 loop: CSARDRGRGITGELFF. In nucleotides, the CDR3 is TGCAGTGCTAGAGATCGGGGCAGGGGGATAACTGGGGAGCTGTTTTTT.